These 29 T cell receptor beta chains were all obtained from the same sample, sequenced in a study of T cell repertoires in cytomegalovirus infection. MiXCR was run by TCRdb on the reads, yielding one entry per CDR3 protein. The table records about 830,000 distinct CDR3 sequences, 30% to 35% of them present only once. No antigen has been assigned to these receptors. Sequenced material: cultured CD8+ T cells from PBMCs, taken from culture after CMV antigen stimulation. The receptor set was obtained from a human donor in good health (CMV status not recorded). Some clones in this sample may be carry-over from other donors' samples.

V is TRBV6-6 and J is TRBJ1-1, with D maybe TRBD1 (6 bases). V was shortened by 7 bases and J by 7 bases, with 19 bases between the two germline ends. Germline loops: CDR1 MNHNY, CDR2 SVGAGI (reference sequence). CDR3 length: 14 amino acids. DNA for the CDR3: TGTGCCAGCACCGGACAGAGCGCGGCGGGTGAAGCTTTCTTT. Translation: CASTGQSAAGEAFF.

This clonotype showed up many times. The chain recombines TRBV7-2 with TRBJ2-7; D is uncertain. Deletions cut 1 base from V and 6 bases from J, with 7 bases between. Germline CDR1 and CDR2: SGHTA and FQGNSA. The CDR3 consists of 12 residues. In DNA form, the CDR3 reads TGTGCCAGCAGCTTAGGCCCCCTCGAGCAGTACTTC. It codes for CASSLGPLEQYF.

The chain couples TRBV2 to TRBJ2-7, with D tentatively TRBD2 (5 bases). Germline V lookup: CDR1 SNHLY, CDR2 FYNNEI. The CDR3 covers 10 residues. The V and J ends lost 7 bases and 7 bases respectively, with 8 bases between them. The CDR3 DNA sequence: TGTGCCAGCAAAGGACTTGAGCAGTACTTC. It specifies CASKGLEQYF.

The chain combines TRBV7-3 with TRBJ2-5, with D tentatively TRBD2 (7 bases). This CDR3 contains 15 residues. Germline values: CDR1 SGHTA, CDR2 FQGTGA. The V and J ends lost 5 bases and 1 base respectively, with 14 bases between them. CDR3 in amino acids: CASSRIGGPQETQYF. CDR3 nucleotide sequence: TGTGCCAGCAGCAGAATCGGGGGGCCCCAAGAGACCCAGTACTTC.

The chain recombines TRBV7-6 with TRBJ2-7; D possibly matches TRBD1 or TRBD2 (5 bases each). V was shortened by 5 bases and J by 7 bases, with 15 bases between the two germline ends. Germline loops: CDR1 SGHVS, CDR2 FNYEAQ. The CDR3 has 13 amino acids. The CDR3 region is CASSRDGLWEQYF. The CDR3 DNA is TGTGCCAGCAGCCGGGACGGTTTGTGGGAGCAGTACTTC.

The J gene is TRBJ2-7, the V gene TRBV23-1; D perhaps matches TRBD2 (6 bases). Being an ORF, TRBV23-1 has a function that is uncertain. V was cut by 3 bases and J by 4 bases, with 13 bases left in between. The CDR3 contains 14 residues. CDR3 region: CASSQRVGGYEQYV. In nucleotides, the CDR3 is TGCGCCAGCAGTCAGCGTGTCGGGGGTTACGAGCAGTACGTC.

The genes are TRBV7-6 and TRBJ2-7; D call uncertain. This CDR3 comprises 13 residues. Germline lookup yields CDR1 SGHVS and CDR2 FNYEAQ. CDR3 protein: CASRLGEAYEQYV. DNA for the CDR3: TGTGCCAGCAGGTTAGGTGAGGCCTACGAGCAGTACGTC.

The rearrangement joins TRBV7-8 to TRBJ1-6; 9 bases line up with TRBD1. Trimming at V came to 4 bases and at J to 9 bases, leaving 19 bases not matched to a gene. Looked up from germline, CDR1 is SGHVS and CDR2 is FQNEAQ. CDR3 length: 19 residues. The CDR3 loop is CASSSEGQGRLTEISPLHF. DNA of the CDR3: TGTGCCAGCAGCTCAGAGGGACAGGGACGCCTTACGGAGATTTCACCCCTCCACTTT.

The CDR3 protein is CASSEGNYGYYGYTF. The CDR3 nucleotides are TGTGCCAGCAGCGAGGGCAACTATGGTTACTATGGCTACACCTTC. This chain links TRBV7-6 with TRBJ1-2; no firm D call. CDR3 length equals 15 residues. Germline lookup yields CDR1 SGHVS and CDR2 FNYEAQ. V gave up 5 bases and J gave up 3 bases, with 16 bases separating them.

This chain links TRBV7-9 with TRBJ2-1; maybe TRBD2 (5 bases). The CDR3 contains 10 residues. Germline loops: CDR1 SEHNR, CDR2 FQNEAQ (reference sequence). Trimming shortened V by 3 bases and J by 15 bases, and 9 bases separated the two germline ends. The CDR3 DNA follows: TGTGCCAGCAGCTTGGGAGCCCCGTTCTTC. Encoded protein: CASSLGAPFF.

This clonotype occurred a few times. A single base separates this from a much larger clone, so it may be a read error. DNA of the CDR3: TGTGTCAGCAGCACTATACCGGGACAGGGATCGGAGACCCAGTACTTC. Translated: CVSSTIPGQGSETQYF. The chain is built from TRBV7-2 and TRBJ2-5; 9 bases are shared with TRBD1. There are 16 residues in the CDR3. CDR1 is SGHTA, CDR2 FQGNSA, per germline.

The CDR3 bases are TGTGCCAGCAGCTTGGGGGAATTCCAAGAGACCCAGTACTTC. Its translation is CASSLGEFQETQYF. The chain employs TRBV5-4 and TRBJ2-5; D call uncertain. This CDR3 is built from 14 residues. The V end lost 0 bases, the J end lost 1 base, and 7 bases lay between the germline ends. Germline values: CDR1 SGHNT, CDR2 YYREEE (reference sequence).

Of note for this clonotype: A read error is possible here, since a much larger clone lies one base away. CDR3 sequence reads: CASSLGSRGDTEAFF. For the CDR3, the DNA is TGTGCCAGCAGCTTAGGTTCGCGGGGTGACACTGAAGCTTTCTTT. This chain connects TRBV7-6 to TRBJ1-1; no reliable D call. Trimming left V 1 base short and J 3 bases short, with 12 bases between. Looked up from germline, CDR1 is SGHVS and CDR2 is FNYEAQ. The CDR3 is 15 residues long.

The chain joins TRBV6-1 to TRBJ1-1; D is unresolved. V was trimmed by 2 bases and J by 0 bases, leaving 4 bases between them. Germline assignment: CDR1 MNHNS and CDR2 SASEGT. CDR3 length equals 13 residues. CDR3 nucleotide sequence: TGTGCCAGCAGTGAATACATGAACACTGAAGCTTTCTTT. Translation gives CASSEYMNTEAFF.

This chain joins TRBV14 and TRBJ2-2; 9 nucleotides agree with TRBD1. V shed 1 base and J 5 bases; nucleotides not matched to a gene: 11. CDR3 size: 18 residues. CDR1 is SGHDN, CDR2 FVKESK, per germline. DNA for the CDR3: TGTGCCAGCAGCCAAGGGACAGGGGACCCCAAGCCGACCGGGGAGCTGTTTTTT. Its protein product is CASSQGTGDPKPTGELFF.

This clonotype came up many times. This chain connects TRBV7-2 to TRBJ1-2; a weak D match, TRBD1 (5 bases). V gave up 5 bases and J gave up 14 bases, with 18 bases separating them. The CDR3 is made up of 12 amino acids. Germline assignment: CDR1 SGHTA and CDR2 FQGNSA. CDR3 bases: TGTGCCAGCAGCGGGGAGGGGCAGGATGAAACCTTC. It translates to CASSGEGQDETF.

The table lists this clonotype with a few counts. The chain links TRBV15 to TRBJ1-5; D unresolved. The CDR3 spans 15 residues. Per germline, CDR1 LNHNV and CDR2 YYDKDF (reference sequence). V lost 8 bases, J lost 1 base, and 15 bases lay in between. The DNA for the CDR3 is TGTGCCACCGGGCGGGGAGCTCAGAGCAATCAGCCCCAGCATTTT. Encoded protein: CATGRGAQSNQPQHF.

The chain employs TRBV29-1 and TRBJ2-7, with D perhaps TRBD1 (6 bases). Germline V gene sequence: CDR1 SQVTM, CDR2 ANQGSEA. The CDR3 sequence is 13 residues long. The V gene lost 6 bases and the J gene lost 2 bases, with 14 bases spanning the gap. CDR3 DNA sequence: TGCAGCGTAGGCACAGGGTTCCCCTACGAGCAGTACTTC. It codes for CSVGTGFPYEQYF.

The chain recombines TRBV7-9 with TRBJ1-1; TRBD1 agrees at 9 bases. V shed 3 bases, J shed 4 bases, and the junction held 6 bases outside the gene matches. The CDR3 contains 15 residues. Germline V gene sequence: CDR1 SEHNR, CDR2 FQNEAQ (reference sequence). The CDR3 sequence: CASSFAGTGFTEAFF. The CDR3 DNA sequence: TGTGCCAGCAGCTTCGCCGGGACAGGGTTCACTGAAGCTTTCTTT. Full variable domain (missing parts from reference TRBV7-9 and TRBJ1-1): DTGVSQNPRHKITKRGQNVTFRCDPISEHNRLYWYRQTLGQGPEFLTYFQNEAQLEKSRLLSDRFSAERPKGSFSTLEIQRTEQGDSAMYLCASSFAGTGFTEAFFGQGTRLTVV.

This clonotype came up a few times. The CDR3 nucleotides read TGTGCCAGCAGTGAGAAGGATCAGCCCCAGCATTTT. Translated: CASSEKDQPQHF. This sequence joins TRBV25-1 and TRBJ1-5; D is uncertain. From germline, CDR1 is MGHDK and CDR2 SYGVNS. There are 12 residues in the CDR3. With 3 bases removed from V and 5 bases from J, the gap between germline ends came to 5 bases.

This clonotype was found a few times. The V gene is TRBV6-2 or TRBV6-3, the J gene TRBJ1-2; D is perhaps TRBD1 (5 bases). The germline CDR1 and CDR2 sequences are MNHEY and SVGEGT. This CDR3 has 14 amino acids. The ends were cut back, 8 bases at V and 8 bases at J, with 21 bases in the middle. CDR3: CASWRYDSRRGYTF. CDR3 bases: TGTGCCAGCTGGCGATACGACAGCCGGCGGGGCTACACCTTC.

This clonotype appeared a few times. The CDR3 loop reads CASSPGRPSSYNEQFF. The DNA of the CDR3 is TGTGCCAGCAGCCCGGGACGACCAAGCTCCTACAATGAGCAGTTCTTC. The chain recombines TRBV6-5 with TRBJ2-1; either TRBD1 or TRBD2 may fit D (5 bases each). The germline gives CDR1 MNHEY, CDR2 SVGAGI. The CDR3 length is 16 residues. Trimming removed 6 bases at V and 0 bases at J, with 15 bases between.

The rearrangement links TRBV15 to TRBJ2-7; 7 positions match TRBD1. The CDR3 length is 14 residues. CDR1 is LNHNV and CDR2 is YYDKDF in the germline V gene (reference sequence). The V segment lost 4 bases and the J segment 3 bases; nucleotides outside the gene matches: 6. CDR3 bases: TGTGCCACCAGCAAGGGAAGACAGGGCTACGAGCAGTACGTC. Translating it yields CATSKGRQGYEQYV.

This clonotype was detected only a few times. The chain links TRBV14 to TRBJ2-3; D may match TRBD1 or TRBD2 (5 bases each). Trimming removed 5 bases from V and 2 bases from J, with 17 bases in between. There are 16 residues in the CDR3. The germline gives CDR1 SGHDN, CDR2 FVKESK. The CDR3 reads CASSSWTGHLTDTQYF. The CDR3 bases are TGTGCCAGCAGCTCCTGGACGGGGCATCTCACAGATACGCAGTATTTT.

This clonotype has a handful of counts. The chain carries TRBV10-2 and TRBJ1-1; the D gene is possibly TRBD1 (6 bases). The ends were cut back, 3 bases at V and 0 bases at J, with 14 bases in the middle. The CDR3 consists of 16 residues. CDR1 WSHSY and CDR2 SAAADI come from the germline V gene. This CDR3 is CASSDYEGQLNTEAFF. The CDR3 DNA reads TGCGCCAGCAGTGACTATGAAGGACAGCTGAACACTGAAGCTTTCTTT.

CDR3 sequence reads: CASSPQPDNNSGANVLTF. CDR3 coding DNA: TGTGCCAGCAGTCCTCAACCGGACAATAACTCTGGGGCCAACGTCCTGACTTTC. The chain combines TRBV12-3 or TRBV12-4 with TRBJ2-6, with a possible D match to TRBD1 (5 bases). The CDR3 covers 18 residues. V lost 5 bases and J 0 bases, leaving 17 bases between the germline ends.

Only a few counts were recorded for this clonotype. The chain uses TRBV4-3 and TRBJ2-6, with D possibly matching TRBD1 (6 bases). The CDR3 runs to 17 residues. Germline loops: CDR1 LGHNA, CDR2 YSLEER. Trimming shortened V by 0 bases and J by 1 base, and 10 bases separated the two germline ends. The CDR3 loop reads CASSQDTGFSGANVLTF. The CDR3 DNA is TGCGCCAGCAGCCAAGACACAGGGTTTTCTGGGGCCAACGTCCTGACTTTC.

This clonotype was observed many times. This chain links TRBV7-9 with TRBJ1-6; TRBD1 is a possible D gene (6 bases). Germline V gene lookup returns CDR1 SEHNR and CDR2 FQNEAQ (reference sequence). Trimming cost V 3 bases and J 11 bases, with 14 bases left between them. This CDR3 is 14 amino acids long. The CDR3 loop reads CASSLEQGQTPLHF. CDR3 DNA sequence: TGTGCCAGCAGCTTGGAACAGGGTCAGACACCCCTCCACTTT.

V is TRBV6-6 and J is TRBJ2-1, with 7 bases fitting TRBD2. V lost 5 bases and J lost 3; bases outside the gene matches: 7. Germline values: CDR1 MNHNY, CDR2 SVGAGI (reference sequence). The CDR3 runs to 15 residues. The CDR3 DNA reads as TGTGCCAGCAGTGCCCAAGGACTAGTCTACAATGAGCAGTTCTTC. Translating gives CASSAQGLVYNEQFF.